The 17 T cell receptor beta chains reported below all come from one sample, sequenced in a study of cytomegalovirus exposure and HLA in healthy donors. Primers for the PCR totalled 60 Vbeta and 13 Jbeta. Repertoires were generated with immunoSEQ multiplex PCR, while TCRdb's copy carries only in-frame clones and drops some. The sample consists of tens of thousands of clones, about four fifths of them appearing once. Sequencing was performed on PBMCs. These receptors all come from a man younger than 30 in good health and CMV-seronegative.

Here the CDR3 reads CSVAWTGTNTGELFF. As DNA, the CDR3 is TGCAGCGTAGCCTGGACAGGGACGAACACCGGGGAGCTGTTTTTT. The chain recombines TRBV29-1 with TRBJ2-2, with TRBD1 identical over 8 bases. V dropped 6 bases and J dropped 0; count of bases not matched to a gene: 6. This CDR3 has 15 residues. Germline V gene sequence: CDR1 SQVTM, CDR2 ANQGSEA.

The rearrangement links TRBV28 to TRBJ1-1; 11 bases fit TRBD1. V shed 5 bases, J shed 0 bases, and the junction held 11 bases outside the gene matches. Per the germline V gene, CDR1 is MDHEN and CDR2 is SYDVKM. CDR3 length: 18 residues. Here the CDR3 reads CASSTMDRGRRLNTEAFF. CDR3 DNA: TGTGCCAGCAGTACCATGGACAGGGGGCGTAGATTGAACACTGAAGCTTTCTTT.

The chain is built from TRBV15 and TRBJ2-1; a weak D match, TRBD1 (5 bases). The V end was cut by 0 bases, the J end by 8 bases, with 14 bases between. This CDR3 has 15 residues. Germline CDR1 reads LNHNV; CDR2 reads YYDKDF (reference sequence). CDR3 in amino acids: CATSRDRQGWDEQFF. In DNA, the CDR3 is TGTGCCACCAGCAGAGATCGTCAGGGTTGGGATGAGCAGTTCTTC.

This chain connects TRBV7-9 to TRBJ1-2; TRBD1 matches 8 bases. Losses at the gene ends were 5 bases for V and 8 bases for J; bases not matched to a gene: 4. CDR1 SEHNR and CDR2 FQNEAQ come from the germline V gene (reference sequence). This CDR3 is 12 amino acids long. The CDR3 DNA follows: TGTGCCAGCAGCCCCGGACAGGGCGGCTACACCTTC. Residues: CASSPGQGGYTF.

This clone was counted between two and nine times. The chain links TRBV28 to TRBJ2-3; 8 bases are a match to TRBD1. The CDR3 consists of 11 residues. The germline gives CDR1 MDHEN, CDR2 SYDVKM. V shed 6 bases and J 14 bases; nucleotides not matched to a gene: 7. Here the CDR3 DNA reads TGTGCCAGCAGCGGACAGGGCTTGTCGTATTTT. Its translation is CASSGQGLSYF.

CDR3 bases: TGTGCCAGCAGCCCCTATAGCTGGTCGAGGGAGACCCAGTACTTC. Translating gives CASSPYSWSRETQYF. This sequence joins TRBV4-2 and TRBJ2-5; no definite D call. Germline values: CDR1 LGHNA, CDR2 YNFKEQ. The V and J ends lost 4 bases and 5 bases respectively, with 17 bases between them. This CDR3 contains 15 residues.

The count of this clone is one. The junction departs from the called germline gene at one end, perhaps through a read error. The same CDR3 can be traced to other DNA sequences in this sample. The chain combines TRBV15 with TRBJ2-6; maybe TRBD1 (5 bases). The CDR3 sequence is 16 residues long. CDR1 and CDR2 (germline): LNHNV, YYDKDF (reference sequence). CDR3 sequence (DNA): TGTGCAACCAGCAGAGATCAGGGATCTGGGGCCAACGTCCTGACTTTC. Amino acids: CATSRDQGSGANVLTF.

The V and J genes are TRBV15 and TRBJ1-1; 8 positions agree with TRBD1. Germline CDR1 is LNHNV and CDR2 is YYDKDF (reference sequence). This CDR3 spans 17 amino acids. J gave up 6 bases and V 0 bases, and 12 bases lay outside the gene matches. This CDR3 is CATSREGTRTGFAEAFF. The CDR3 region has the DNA TGTGCCACCAGCAGAGAGGGGACGAGGACAGGGTTCGCTGAAGCTTTCTTT.

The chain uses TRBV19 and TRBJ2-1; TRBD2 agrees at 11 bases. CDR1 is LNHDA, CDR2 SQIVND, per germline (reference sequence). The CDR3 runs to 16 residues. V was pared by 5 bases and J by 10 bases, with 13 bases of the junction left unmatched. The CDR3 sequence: CASSLSGRAPIREQFF. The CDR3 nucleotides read TGTGCCAGTAGTCTTAGCGGGAGGGCCCCAATTCGGGAGCAGTTCTTC. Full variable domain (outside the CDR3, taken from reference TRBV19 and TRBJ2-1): DGGITQSPKYLFRKEGQNVTLSCEQNLNHDAMYWYRQDPGQGLRLIYYSQIVNDFQKGDIAEGYSVSREKKESFPLTVTSAQKNPTAFYLCASSLSGRAPIREQFFGPGTRLTVL.

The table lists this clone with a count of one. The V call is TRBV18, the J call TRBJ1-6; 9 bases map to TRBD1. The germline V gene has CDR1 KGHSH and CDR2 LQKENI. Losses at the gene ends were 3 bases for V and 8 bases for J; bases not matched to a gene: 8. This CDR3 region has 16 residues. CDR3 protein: CASSPGTGSGYSPLHF. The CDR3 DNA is TGTGCCAGCTCACCCGGGACAGGGTCGGGTTATTCACCCCTCCACTTT.

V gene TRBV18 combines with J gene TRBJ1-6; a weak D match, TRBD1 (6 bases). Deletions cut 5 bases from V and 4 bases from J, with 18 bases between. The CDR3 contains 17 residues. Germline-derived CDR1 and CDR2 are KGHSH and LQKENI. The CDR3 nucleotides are TGTGCCAGCTCATCAGAAATAGGACAGAGTTATAATTCACCCCTCCACTTT. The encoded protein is CASSSEIGQSYNSPLHF.

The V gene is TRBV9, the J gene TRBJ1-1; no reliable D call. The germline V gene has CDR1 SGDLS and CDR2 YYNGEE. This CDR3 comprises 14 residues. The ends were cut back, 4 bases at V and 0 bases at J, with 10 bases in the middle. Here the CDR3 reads CASSPEVMNTEAFF. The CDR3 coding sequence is TGTGCCAGCAGCCCCGAGGTCATGAACACTGAAGCTTTCTTT.

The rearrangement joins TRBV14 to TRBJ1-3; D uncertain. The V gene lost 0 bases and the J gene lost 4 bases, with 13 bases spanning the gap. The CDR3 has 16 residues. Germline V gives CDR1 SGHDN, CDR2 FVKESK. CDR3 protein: CASSQDQSGFGNTIYF. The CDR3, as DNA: TGTGCCAGCAGCCAAGATCAATCAGGATTCGGAAACACCATATATTTT.

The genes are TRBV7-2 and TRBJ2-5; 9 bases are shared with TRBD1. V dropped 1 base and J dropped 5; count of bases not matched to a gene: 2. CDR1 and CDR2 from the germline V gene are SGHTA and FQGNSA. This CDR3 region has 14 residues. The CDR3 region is CASSLGTGVETQYF. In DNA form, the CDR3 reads TGTGCCAGCAGCTTAGGGACAGGGGTCGAGACCCAGTACTTC.

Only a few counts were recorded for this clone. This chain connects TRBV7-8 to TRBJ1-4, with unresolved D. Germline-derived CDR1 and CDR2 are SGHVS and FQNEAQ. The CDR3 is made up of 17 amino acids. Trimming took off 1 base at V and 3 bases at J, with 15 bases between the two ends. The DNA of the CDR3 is TGTGCCAGCAGCTTAGTTAAGTTTGGGCGGGCTAATGAAAAACTGTTTTTT. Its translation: CASSLVKFGRANEKLFF.

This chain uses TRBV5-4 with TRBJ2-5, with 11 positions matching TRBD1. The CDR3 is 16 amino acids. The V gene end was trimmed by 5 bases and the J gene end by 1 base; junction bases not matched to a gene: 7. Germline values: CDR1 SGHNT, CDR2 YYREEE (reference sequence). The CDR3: CASRNRDRGTQETQYF. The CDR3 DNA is TGTGCCAGCAGGAACCGGGACAGGGGGACCCAAGAGACCCAGTACTTC.

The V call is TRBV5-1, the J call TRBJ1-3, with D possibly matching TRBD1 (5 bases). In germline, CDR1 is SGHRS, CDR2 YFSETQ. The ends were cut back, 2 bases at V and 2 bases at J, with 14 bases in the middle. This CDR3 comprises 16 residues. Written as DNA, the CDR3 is TGCGCCAGCAGCTTCGCTACCGGAGGGGCTGGAAACACCATATATTTT. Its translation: CASSFATGGAGNTIYF.